This T cell receptor (beta chain) was retrieved from a study of identical twins. Trimming removed 4 bases at V and 2 bases at J, with 8 bases between. Germline V lookup: CDR1 SNHLY, CDR2 FYNNEI. The CDR3 contains 13 residues. The cDNA had a unique molecular identifier and a template-switch universal primer site. Using its own MiXCR run on the 5' RACE reads, TCRdb lists one record per CDR3 protein. This table has about 520,000 distinct CDR3 sequences, approximately 22% appearing once. The same data also went into a second study, on T cells expressing NK-cell markers.

This sequence was found in a woman in her late teens or twenties in good health. V and J are TRBV2 and TRBJ1-1; D is unresolved. The sequenced sample consisted of CD4+ T cells sorted from blood. The CDR3, as DNA: TGTGCCAGCAGTGGAGATCTCAACACTGAAGCTTTCTTT. Translated, it gives CASSGDLNTEAFF.